These 6 T cell receptor beta chains originate from one sample sequenced in a study of cytomegalovirus exposure and HLA in healthy donors. In the PCR, 60 Vbeta and 13 Jbeta primers were used. The table came from immunoSEQ multiplex PCR; TCRdb's copy has only in-frame clones and leaves some out. Found here are 150,000 to 250,000 clones, around three quarters of them singletons; the top ten hold approximately 4.7%. Material for sequencing was PBMCs. These receptors came from a woman aged 30 to 39 in good health and CMV-seropositive.

The rearrangement links TRBV11-3 to TRBJ2-1; 12 bases fit TRBD2. The CDR3 extends over 18 amino acids. V dropped 0 bases and J dropped 3; count of bases not matched to a gene: 6. Per germline, CDR1 SGHNT and CDR2 YENEEA. The CDR3 DNA reads as TGTGCCAGCAGCTTAGAAAAAGGACTAGCGGGATTCTACAATGAGCAGTTCTTC. Translating it yields CASSLEKGLAGFYNEQFF.

The chain couples TRBV4-1 to TRBJ2-2, with TRBD2 identical over 7 bases. The V gene's germline CDR1 is MGHRA and CDR2 YSYEKL. The V and J ends lost 5 bases and 0 bases, in that order; junction bases with no gene match: 6. This CDR3 has 16 amino acids. The CDR3 reads CASSGWDYTNTGELFF. CDR3 bases: TGCGCCAGCAGCGGGTGGGACTACACGAACACCGGGGAGCTGTTTTTT.

J is TRBJ2-2 and V is TRBV30, with unresolved D. CDR1 and CDR2 (germline): GTSNPN, SVGIG (reference sequence). With 5 bases removed from V and 0 bases from J, the gap between germline ends came to 13 bases. The CDR3 consists of 15 residues. Here the CDR3 reads CAWGHGRSNTGELFF. The CDR3 nucleotides read TGTGCCTGGGGGCACGGCAGGTCGAACACCGGGGAGCTGTTTTTT.

This chain joins TRBV19 and TRBJ1-5; D is uncertain. The germline V and J ends were trimmed by 9 bases and 0 bases, with 18 bases remaining between them. The germline CDR1 and CDR2 sequences are LNHDA and SQIVND (reference sequence). The length of the CDR3 is 16 residues. CDR3: CASCRPGLYSNQPQHF. CDR3 nucleotides: TGTGCCAGCTGCCGTCCAGGACTATATAGCAATCAGCCCCAGCATTTT.

This clone was found a few times. The CDR3 sequence is CASSPFSGGAYEQYF. The DNA for the CDR3 is TGCGCCAGCAGCCCCTTTAGCGGGGGGGCCTACGAGCAGTACTTC. The chain carries TRBV4-1 and TRBJ2-7; 11 bases fit TRBD2. The CDR3 has 15 amino acids. Germline values: CDR1 MGHRA, CDR2 YSYEKL. Trimming took 4 bases from V and 2 from J; bases not matched to a gene: 4.

The rearrangement uses TRBV7-9 and TRBJ1-2; 12 bases match TRBD1. The CDR3 has 15 amino acids. The germline V gene has CDR1 SEHNR and CDR2 FQNEAQ (reference sequence). J gave up 8 bases and V 4 bases, and 8 bases lay outside the gene matches. CDR3 sequence: CASSSGTGGLYGYTF. The CDR3 DNA follows: TGTGCCAGCAGCTCGGGGACAGGGGGCTTATACGGCTACACCTTC.